These 23 T cell receptor beta chains came from one sample sequenced in a study of blood T cell repertoires in COVID-19. Some clones are missing from TCRdb's copy, which holds only in-frame ones; the method was immunoSEQ multiplex PCR. The table has some 120,000 clones, 84% seen once. Sequenced: peripheral blood. Every receptor here comes from a woman younger than 45 who had recovered from COVID-19.

The V gene is TRBV5-1, the J gene TRBJ1-2; D gene unclear. The CDR3 is 14 residues long. Per germline, CDR1 SGHRS and CDR2 YFSETQ. The ends were cut back, 0 bases at V and 2 bases at J, with 8 bases in the middle. This CDR3 reads CASSLEGENYGYTF. For the CDR3, the DNA is TGCGCCAGCAGCTTGGAGGGAGAAAACTATGGCTACACCTTC.

The CDR3 sequence is CASSPTRMNTEAFF. The CDR3 region has the DNA TGTGCCAGCTCACCAACCAGAATGAACACTGAAGCTTTCTTT. V usage is TRBV18 and J usage is TRBJ1-1, with unresolved D. The germline V and J ends were trimmed by 2 bases and 0 bases, with 7 bases remaining between them. CDR1 KGHSH and CDR2 LQKENI come from the germline V gene. The CDR3 sequence is 14 residues long.

The rearrangement joins TRBV5-1 to TRBJ2-7; 11 nucleotides align to TRBD2. Germline CDR1 reads SGHRS; CDR2 reads YFSETQ. This CDR3 comprises 14 residues. V trimming: 0 bases; J trimming: 5 bases; junction bases outside the gene matches: 1. This CDR3 is CASSLELAGDEQYF. CDR3 bases: TGCGCCAGCAGCTTGGAACTAGCGGGAGACGAGCAGTACTTC.

This chain uses TRBV2 with TRBJ1-2; 9 positions agree with TRBD1. The CDR3 covers 15 residues. Trimming at V came to 8 bases and at J to 3 bases, leaving 10 bases not matched to a gene. Germline V gene sequence: CDR1 SNHLY, CDR2 FYNNEI. The CDR3 DNA is TGTGCCAGCGTGCCGGTTAGGACAGGGGACTATGGCTACACCTTC. Translating gives CASVPVRTGDYGYTF.

This clone has just one count. V is TRBV18 and J is TRBJ2-5, with D unclear. Germline V gives CDR1 KGHSH, CDR2 LQKENI. The CDR3 runs 14 residues. V dropped 4 bases and J dropped 1 base, with 10 bases sitting between them. This chain's CDR3 is CASSQQQLQETQYF. CDR3 bases: TGTGCCAGCTCACAACAGCAACTCCAAGAGACCCAGTACTTC.

The rearrangement joins TRBV5-4 to TRBJ2-1; TRBD1 is a possible D gene (6 bases). Germline V CDR1 and CDR2: SGHNT, YYREEE (reference sequence). V gave up 2 bases and J gave up 3 bases, with 12 bases separating them. This CDR3 is 15 amino acids long. The CDR3 DNA follows: TGTGCCAGCAGCTTTAGAGGGGGTGACTACAATGAGCAGTTCTTC. It specifies CASSFRGGDYNEQFF. Together with reference TRBV5-4 and TRBJ2-1, the CDR3 gives the full variable domain: ETGVTQSPTHLIKTRGQQVTLRCSSQSGHNTVSWYQQALGQGPQFIFQYYREEENGRGNFPPRFSGLQFPNYSSELNVNALELDDSALYLCASSFRGGDYNEQFFGPGTRLTVL.

In DNA, the CDR3 is TGTGCCAGCGCTATGGGACAGGGTTCAGATACGCAGTATTTT. It codes for CASAMGQGSDTQYF. J is TRBJ2-3 and V is TRBV18; 9 nucleotides match TRBD1. Germline V gene lookup returns CDR1 KGHSH and CDR2 LQKENI. The J segment lost 4 bases and the V segment lost 8 bases, leaving 7 bases of the junction unmatched. CDR3 length: 14 amino acids.

V gene TRBV6-1 combines with J gene TRBJ1-1; D is perhaps TRBD1 (5 bases). V was cut by 2 bases and J by 0 bases, with 13 bases left in between. Germline lookup yields CDR1 MNHNS and CDR2 SASEGT. The CDR3 is made up of 16 amino acids. The CDR3 bases are TGTGCCAGCAGTGAATCCCCCGGGGGGATGAACACTGAAGCTTTCTTT. It encodes CASSESPGGMNTEAFF.

This clone was found once. V gene TRBV10-3 combines with J gene TRBJ1-1; no reliable D call. This CDR3 contains 13 residues. V dropped 3 bases and J dropped 3 bases, with 8 bases sitting between them. Germline CDR1 reads ENHRY; CDR2 reads SYGVKD. In DNA, the CDR3 is TGTGCCATCAGTGAACAGCCGGACACTGAAGCTTTCTTT. Protein sequence: CAISEQPDTEAFF.

A few counts support this clone. The V call is TRBV18, the J call TRBJ1-1; possibly TRBD1 for D (6 bases). The V and J ends lost 5 bases and 1 base respectively, with 26 bases between them. This CDR3 has 19 amino acids. CDR1 is KGHSH and CDR2 is LQKENI in the germline V gene. CDR3 sequence reads: CASSKERLVLQGTNTEAFF. CDR3 bases: TGTGCCAGCTCAAAGGAACGGTTGGTGCTGCAGGGGACGAACACTGAAGCTTTCTTT. The full variable domain, completed using reference TRBV18 and TRBJ1-1, is NAGVMQNPRHLVRRRGQEARLRCSPMKGHSHVYWYRQLPEEGLKFMVYLQKENIIDESGMPKERFSAEFPKEGPSILRIQQVVRGDSAAYFCASSKERLVLQGTNTEAFFGQGTRLTVV.

This chain joins TRBV6-1 and TRBJ2-7, with a weak D call TRBD1 (5 bases). Germline V CDR1 and CDR2: MNHNS, SASEGT. The CDR3 totals 15 residues. The V gene lost 2 bases and the J gene lost 4 bases, with 15 bases spanning the gap. CDR3 DNA sequence: TGTGCCAGCAGTGAATGGCCGGCAGGGTCGTACGAGCAGTACTTC. Protein product: CASSEWPAGSYEQYF.

This rearrangement joins TRBV19 to TRBJ1-2; D is perhaps TRBD1 (6 bases). The CDR3 totals 16 residues. V lost 4 bases to trimming and J lost 2 bases, with 17 bases between them. Looked up from germline, CDR1 is LNHDA and CDR2 is SQIVND (reference sequence). CDR3 protein: CASSRGGHANNYGYTF. Here the CDR3 DNA reads TGTGCCAGTAGTAGGGGGGGACACGCGAACAACTATGGCTACACCTTC.

V is TRBV20-1 and J is TRBJ1-2; tentatively, D is TRBD1 (6 bases). With 4 bases removed from V and 5 bases from J, the gap between germline ends came to 8 bases. Germline V gene data show CDR1 as DFQATT and CDR2 as SNEGSKA (reference sequence). This CDR3 spans 11 amino acids. This CDR3 is CSAIQGYGYTF. For the CDR3, the DNA is TGCAGTGCTATACAGGGTTATGGCTACACCTTC.

This clone was observed a single time. The chain has TRBV3-1 (or the pseudogene TRBV3-2) and TRBJ2-2; D call uncertain. The CDR3 loop spans 13 amino acids. CDR1 is LGHDT and CDR2 is YNNKEL in the germline V gene (reference sequence). Trimming took 2 bases from V and 3 from J, leaving 4 bases between them. CDR3: CASSQSDTGELFF. The CDR3 DNA is TGTGCCAGCAGCCAATCGGACACCGGGGAGCTGTTTTTT.

The V gene is TRBV27, the J gene TRBJ1-5, with TRBD1 as a possible D gene (5 bases). This CDR3 has 12 residues. Trimming took off 8 bases at V and 9 bases at J, with 14 bases between the two ends. Germline V gives CDR1 MNHEY, CDR2 SMNVEV (reference sequence). CDR3 in amino acids: CASRTGGRPQHF. The CDR3 DNA sequence: TGTGCCAGCCGTACGGGGGGTAGGCCCCAGCATTTT.

This chain uses TRBV18 with TRBJ2-3; D is possibly TRBD2 (6 bases). The V and J ends lost 4 bases and 6 bases respectively, with 11 bases between them. The germline V gene has CDR1 KGHSH and CDR2 LQKENI. The CDR3 is made up of 13 amino acids. The CDR3 DNA follows: TGTGCCAGCTCACTAACTAGCATCGATACGCAGTATTTT. This sequence encodes CASSLTSIDTQYF.

The chain recombines TRBV6-5 with TRBJ1-2; D is perhaps TRBD1 (5 bases). Germline lookup yields CDR1 MNHEY and CDR2 SVGAGI. V lost 2 bases and J lost 6, with 13 bases in between. The CDR3 consists of 14 residues. This CDR3 reads CASSYQGNGNGYTF. The CDR3 DNA sequence: TGTGCCAGCAGTTACCAGGGTAACGGCAATGGCTACACCTTC.

The rearrangement uses TRBV6-5 and TRBJ1-3; 7 bases are shared with TRBD1. The CDR3 loop spans 14 amino acids. V was clipped by 6 bases and J by 4 bases; unmatched bases: 6. Per the germline V gene, CDR1 is MNHEY and CDR2 is SVGAGI. The CDR3 nucleotides read TGTGCCAGCAGCCTCGGACAGGTGGGAAACACCATATATTTT. This gives the protein CASSLGQVGNTIYF.

The chain joins TRBV27 to TRBJ2-3; possible D gene TRBD2, 6 bases. Trimming stripped 7 bases from V and 2 bases from J, with 13 bases between. CDR1 and CDR2 (germline): MNHEY, SMNVEV (reference sequence). The CDR3 extends over 14 amino acids. The CDR3 reads CASTWGLNTDTQYF. CDR3 bases: TGTGCCAGCACTTGGGGACTGAACACAGATACGCAGTATTTT.

The gene calls are TRBV19 and TRBJ2-1; tentative D call: TRBD2 (6 bases). Germline-derived CDR1 and CDR2 are LNHDA and SQIVND (reference sequence). The CDR3 has 15 residues. Trimming cost V 5 bases and J 3 bases, with 14 bases left between them. The CDR3 DNA follows: TGTGCCAGTAGTCCCGGGACTCTCCGCTACAATGAGCAGTTCTTC. Protein product: CASSPGTLRYNEQFF.

The CDR3 DNA sequence: TGTGCCAGCTCACCTAGCGGGGGGGAAAGCTCTGGGGCCAACGTCCTGACTTTC. This sequence encodes CASSPSGGESSGANVLTF. The chain has TRBV18 and TRBJ2-6, with 11 bases matching TRBD2. CDR1 is KGHSH, CDR2 LQKENI, per germline. The V segment lost 3 bases and the J segment 0 bases; nucleotides outside the gene matches: 4. The CDR3 has 18 amino acids.

The chain links TRBV3-1 (or the pseudogene TRBV3-2) to TRBJ2-7, with D perhaps matching TRBD2 (6 bases). V gave up 1 base and J gave up 9 bases, with 19 bases separating them. The CDR3 length is 15 residues. Germline CDR1 and CDR2: LGHDT and YNNKEL (reference sequence). CDR3: CASSQVSGVVLRQYF. DNA of the CDR3: TGTGCCAGCAGCCAAGTTTCGGGAGTGGTACTACGGCAGTACTTC.

J is TRBJ2-3 and V is TRBV25-1; perhaps TRBD2 as D (7 bases). In germline, CDR1 is MGHDK, CDR2 SYGVNS. Trimming left V 3 bases short and J 7 bases short, with 17 bases between. The CDR3 runs to 15 residues. CDR3: CASSETGGRANTQYF. Here the CDR3 DNA reads TGTGCCAGCAGTGAGACGGGGGGCCGAGCCAATACGCAGTATTTT.